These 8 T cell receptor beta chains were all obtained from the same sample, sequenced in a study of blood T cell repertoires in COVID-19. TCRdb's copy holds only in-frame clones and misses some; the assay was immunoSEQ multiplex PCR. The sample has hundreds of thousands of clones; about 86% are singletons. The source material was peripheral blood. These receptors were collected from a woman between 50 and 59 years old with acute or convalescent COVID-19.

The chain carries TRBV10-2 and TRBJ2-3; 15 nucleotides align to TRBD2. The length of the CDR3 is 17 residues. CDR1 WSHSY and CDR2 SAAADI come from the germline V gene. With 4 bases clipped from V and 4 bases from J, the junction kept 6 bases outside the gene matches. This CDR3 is CASSGTSGRVNADTQYF. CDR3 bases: TGCGCCAGCAGTGGGACTAGCGGGAGGGTCAACGCAGATACGCAGTATTTT.

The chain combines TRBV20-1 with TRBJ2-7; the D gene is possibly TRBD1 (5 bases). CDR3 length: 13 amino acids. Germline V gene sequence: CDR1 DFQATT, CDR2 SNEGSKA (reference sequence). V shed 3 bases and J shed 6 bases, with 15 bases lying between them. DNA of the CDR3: TGCAGTGCTAGTGATCAAGGGGTGGGCGAGCAGTACTTC. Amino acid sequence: CSASDQGVGEQYF.

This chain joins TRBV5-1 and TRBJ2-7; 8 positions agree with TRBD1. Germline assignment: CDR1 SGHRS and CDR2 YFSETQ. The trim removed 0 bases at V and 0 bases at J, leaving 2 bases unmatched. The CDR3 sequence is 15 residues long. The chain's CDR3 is CASSLDTGGSYEQYF. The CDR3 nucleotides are TGCGCCAGCAGCTTGGATACAGGGGGCTCCTACGAGCAGTACTTC.

DNA of the CDR3: TGTGCCAGCACCTTCGCCTCAGGGAACACTGAAGCTTTCTTT. Encoded protein: CASTFASGNTEAFF. V gene TRBV6-5 combines with J gene TRBJ1-1; D is ambiguous. Per germline, CDR1 MNHEY and CDR2 SVGAGI. Deletions cut 7 bases from V and 1 base from J, with 13 bases between. The CDR3 length is 14 residues.

Here the CDR3 DNA reads TGTGCCAGCGGTGGACTAGCGGGATCCCGTTCCGGGGAGCTGTTTTTT. Protein sequence: CASGGLAGSRSGELFF. The gene calls are TRBV27 and TRBJ2-2, with TRBD2 matching 12 bases. After removal of 8 bases from V and 6 bases from J, the junction contained 10 bases not matched to a gene. There are 16 residues in the CDR3. Germline CDR1 MNHEY, CDR2 SMNVEV (reference sequence).

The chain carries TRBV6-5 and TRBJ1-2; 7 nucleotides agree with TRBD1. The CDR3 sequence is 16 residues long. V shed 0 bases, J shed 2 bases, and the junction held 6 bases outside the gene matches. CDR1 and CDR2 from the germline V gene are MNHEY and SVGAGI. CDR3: CASSYSISGGNYGYTF. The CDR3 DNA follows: TGTGCCAGCAGTTACTCGATTTCAGGGGGAAACTATGGCTACACCTTC.

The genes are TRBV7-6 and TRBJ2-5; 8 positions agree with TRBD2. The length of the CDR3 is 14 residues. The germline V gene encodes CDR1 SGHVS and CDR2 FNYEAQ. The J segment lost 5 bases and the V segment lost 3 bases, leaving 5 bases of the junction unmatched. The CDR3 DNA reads TGTGCCAGCAGCTTGGGACTAGGAGGGGAGACCCAGTACTTC. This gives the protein CASSLGLGGETQYF.

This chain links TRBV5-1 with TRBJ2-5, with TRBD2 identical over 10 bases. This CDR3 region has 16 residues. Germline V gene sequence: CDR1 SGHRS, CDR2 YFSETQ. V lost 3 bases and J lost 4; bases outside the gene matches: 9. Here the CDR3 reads CASSSSGSIRSETQYF. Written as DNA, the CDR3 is TGCGCCAGCAGCTCTAGCGGGAGTATTCGCTCAGAGACCCAGTACTTC.